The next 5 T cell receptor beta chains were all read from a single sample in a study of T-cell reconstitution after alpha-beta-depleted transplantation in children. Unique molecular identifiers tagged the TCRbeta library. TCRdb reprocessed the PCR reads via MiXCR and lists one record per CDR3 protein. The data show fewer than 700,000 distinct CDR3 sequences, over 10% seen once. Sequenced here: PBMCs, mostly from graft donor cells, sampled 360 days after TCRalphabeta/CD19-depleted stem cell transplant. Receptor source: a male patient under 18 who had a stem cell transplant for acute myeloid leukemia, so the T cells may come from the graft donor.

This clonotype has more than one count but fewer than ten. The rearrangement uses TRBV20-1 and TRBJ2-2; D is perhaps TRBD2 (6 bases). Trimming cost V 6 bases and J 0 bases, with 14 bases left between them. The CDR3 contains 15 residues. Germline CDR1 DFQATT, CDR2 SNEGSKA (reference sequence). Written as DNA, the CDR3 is TGCAGTGCGAGTAGTAGCGGCCCGAACACCGGGGAGCTGTTTTTT. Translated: CSASSSGPNTGELFF.

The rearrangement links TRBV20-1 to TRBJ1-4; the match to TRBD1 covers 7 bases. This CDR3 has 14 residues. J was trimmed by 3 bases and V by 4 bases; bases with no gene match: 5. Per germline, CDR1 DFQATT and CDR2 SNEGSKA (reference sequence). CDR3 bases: TGCAGTGCTACCCTCGGGACAGCTAATGAAAAACTGTTTTTT. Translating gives CSATLGTANEKLFF.

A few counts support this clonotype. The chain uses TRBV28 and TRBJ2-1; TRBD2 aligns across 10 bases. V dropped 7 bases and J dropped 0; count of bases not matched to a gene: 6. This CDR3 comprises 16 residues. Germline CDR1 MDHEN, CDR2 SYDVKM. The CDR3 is CASTFPSGSSYNEQFF. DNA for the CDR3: TGTGCCAGCACCTTCCCTAGCGGGAGCTCCTACAATGAGCAGTTCTTC.

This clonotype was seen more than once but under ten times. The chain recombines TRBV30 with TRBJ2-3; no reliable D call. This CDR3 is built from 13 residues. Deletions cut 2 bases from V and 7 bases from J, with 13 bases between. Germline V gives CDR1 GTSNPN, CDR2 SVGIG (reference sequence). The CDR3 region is CAWSPDWGNTQYF. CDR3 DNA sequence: TGTGCCTGGAGTCCAGACTGGGGAAATACGCAGTATTTT.

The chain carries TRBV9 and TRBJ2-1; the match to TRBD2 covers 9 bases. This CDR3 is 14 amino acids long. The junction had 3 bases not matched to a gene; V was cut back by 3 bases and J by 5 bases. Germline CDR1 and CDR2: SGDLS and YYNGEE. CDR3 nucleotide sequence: TGTGCCAGCAGCGGTAGCGGGAGCCACAATGAGCAGTTCTTC. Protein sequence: CASSGSGSHNEQFF.